Detailed here is one T cell receptor beta chain. This entry comes from a study of blood T cell repertoires in COVID-19. Study details: Spain, Italy and the United States supplied samples that represented acute and convalescent COVID-19. Sources were T cells, B-cell-depleted T cells, or PBMCs; the material itself was cDNA or gDNA.

Sequencing used immunoSEQ multiplex PCR; TCRdb keeps in-frame clones, though not all of them. Of a few hundred thousand clones in the sample, around 80% were seen once. There are 14 residues in the CDR3. Trimming pared 5 bases from V and 5 bases from J, leaving 16 bases between. Germline V gene sequence: CDR1 SNHLY, CDR2 FYNNEI. Sequencing used peripheral blood. This sequence joins TRBV2 and TRBJ2-7; D is perhaps TRBD1 (6 bases). This TCR was sampled from a man over 45 with active or convalescent COVID-19. CDR3 in DNA: TGTGCCAGCAGTAAACAGGGAAATAGCGACGAGCAGTACTTC. Protein: CASSKQGNSDEQYF.